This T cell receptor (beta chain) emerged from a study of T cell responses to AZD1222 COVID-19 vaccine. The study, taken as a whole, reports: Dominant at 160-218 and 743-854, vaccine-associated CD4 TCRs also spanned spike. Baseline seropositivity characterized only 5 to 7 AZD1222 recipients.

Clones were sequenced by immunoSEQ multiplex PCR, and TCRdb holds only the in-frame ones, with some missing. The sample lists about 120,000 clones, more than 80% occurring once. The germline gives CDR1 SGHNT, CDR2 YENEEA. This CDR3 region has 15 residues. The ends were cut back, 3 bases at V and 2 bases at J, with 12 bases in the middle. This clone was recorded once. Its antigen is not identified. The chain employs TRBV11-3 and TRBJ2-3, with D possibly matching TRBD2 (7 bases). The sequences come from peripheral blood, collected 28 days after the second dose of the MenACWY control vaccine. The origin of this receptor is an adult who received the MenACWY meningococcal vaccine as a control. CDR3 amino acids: CASSFGGAITDTQYF. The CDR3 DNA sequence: TGTGCCAGCAGCTTTGGGGGGGCCATCACAGATACGCAGTATTTT.